One sample yielded the 22 T cell receptor beta chains listed below, sequenced in a study of cytomegalovirus exposure and HLA in healthy donors. In the PCR, 60 Vbeta and 13 Jbeta primers were used. The method was immunoSEQ multiplex PCR; TCRdb's version includes in-frame clones alone and lacks a portion of them. Counted here are about 69,000 clones, approximately 68% occurring once; the ten biggest clones make up approximately 9.9%. The specimen sequenced was PBMCs. The origin of the receptors is a woman in her twenties or thirties in good health and CMV-seronegative.

The genes are TRBV29-1 and TRBJ1-4; D may be TRBD1 (5 bases). V shed 7 bases and J shed 5 bases, with 14 bases lying between them. The CDR3 contains 13 residues. Germline V gene data show CDR1 as SQVTM and CDR2 as ANQGSEA. CDR3 coding DNA: TGCAGCGCCCAGGGACTGAAGAATGAAAAACTGTTTTTT. Translating gives CSAQGLKNEKLFF.

This rearrangement joins TRBV29-1 to TRBJ2-6; 7 nucleotides line up with TRBD1. The CDR3 extends over 13 amino acids. Unmatched junction bases numbered 2, after V lost 6 bases and J lost 3 bases. In germline, CDR1 is SQVTM, CDR2 ANQGSEA. The CDR3 loop is CSVDRDGANVLTF. The CDR3 region has the DNA TGCAGCGTAGACAGGGATGGGGCCAACGTCCTGACTTTC.

The chain joins TRBV27 to TRBJ2-7, with 8 bases lining up with TRBD2. This CDR3 contains 15 residues. The trim removed 2 bases at V and 4 bases at J, leaving 7 bases unmatched. CDR1 is MNHEY and CDR2 is SMNVEV in the germline V gene (reference sequence). DNA for the CDR3: TGTGCCAGCAGTTTAAGCGGGAGAAGGGTATACGAGCAGTACTTC. Its protein is CASSLSGRRVYEQYF.

About this clone itself: The conserved phenylalanine or tryptophan normally closing the CDR3 is absent here, so this likely arose from a read error. This rearrangement joins TRBV30 to TRBJ2-3, with D perhaps matching TRBD2 (5 bases). There are 14 residues in the CDR3. V dropped 1 base and J dropped 7 bases, with 15 bases sitting between them. Germline V gene lookup returns CDR1 GTSNPN and CDR2 SVGIG (reference sequence). The CDR3 nucleotides are TGTGCCTGGAGTGGCCTAGCCCCGGGGTATACGCAGTATGTT. Its translation is CAWSGLAPGYTQYV.

The rearrangement joins TRBV28 to TRBJ1-1; D is unclear. The CDR3 is 13 residues long. V lost 7 bases and J 6 bases, leaving 15 bases between the germline ends. Germline V lookup: CDR1 MDHEN, CDR2 SYDVKM. In nucleotides, the CDR3 is TGTGCCAGCACCCCTCTCCGGGGAGCTGAAGCTTTCTTT. Amino acid sequence: CASTPLRGAEAFF.

Only a few counts were recorded for this clone. J is TRBJ2-7 and V is TRBV7-2; TRBD1 matches 7 bases. The CDR3 runs to 16 residues. V shed 2 bases and J 4 bases; nucleotides not matched to a gene: 11. Germline values: CDR1 SGHTA, CDR2 FQGNSA. The CDR3 nucleotides are TGTGCCAGCAGCTTAAAAAGGGACAGTGCAGGGTACGAGCAGTACTTC. Translating it yields CASSLKRDSAGYEQYF.

V and J are TRBV2 and TRBJ1-2; 7 bases fit TRBD1. With 3 bases clipped from V and 7 bases from J, the junction kept 2 bases outside the gene matches. Germline V CDR1 and CDR2: SNHLY, FYNNEI. There are 12 residues in the CDR3. CDR3 bases: TGTGCCAGCAGTGACAGGACAGGTGGCTACACCTTC. Its protein is CASSDRTGGYTF.

The rearrangement links TRBV30 to TRBJ1-5; TRBD1 agrees at 11 bases. The CDR3 loop spans 18 amino acids. The germline CDR1 and CDR2 sequences are GTSNPN and SVGIG (reference sequence). V shed 0 bases, J shed 4 bases, and the junction held 11 bases outside the gene matches. The CDR3 region is CAWSVTRTGGVFNQPQHF. The CDR3 nucleotides are TGTGCCTGGAGTGTCACCCGGACAGGGGGCGTTTTTAATCAGCCCCAGCATTTT.

A single count supports this clone. J is TRBJ1-1 and V is TRBV14, with unresolved D. Germline V CDR1 and CDR2: SGHDN, FVKESK. The CDR3 has 13 residues. V gave up 4 bases and J gave up 0 bases, with 6 bases separating them. Written as DNA, the CDR3 is TGTGCCAGCAGCCCATACTTGAACACTGAAGCTTTCTTT. Residues: CASSPYLNTEAFF.

Concerning this clone: This may stem from a read error, because a much larger clone lies one nucleotide away. The gene calls are TRBV30 and TRBJ1-4; possibly TRBD1 for D (5 bases). In germline, CDR1 is GTSNPN, CDR2 SVGIG (reference sequence). Trimming shortened V by 2 bases and J by 3 bases, and 13 bases separated the two germline ends. CDR3 size: 15 residues. Here the CDR3 reads CAWSIGTGANEKLFF. The DNA of the CDR3 is TGTGCCTGGAGTATAGGGACGGGGGCTAATGAAAAACTGTTTTTT.

The rearrangement joins TRBV7-9 to TRBJ1-1; 10 bases match TRBD1. From germline, CDR1 is SEHNR and CDR2 FQNEAQ (reference sequence). V trimming: 4 bases; J trimming: 10 bases; junction bases outside the gene matches: 6. This CDR3 is 13 amino acids long. CDR3 DNA: TGTGCCAGCAGCTCCGACAGGGGGCAGACAGCTTTCTTT. It is translated as CASSSDRGQTAFF.

This sequence joins TRBV2 and TRBJ1-5, with 9 bases that match TRBD1. This CDR3 contains 13 residues. Trimming removed 6 bases from V and 5 bases from J; junction bases left unmatched: 2. The germline V gene encodes CDR1 SNHLY and CDR2 FYNNEI. The DNA of the CDR3 is TGTGCCAGCAGGGGGACAGGGTATCAGCCCCAGCATTTT. It yields the protein CASRGTGYQPQHF.

The genes are TRBV5-1 and TRBJ1-6; tentative D call: TRBD1 (6 bases). Germline values: CDR1 SGHRS, CDR2 YFSETQ. Between the trimmed V and J ends, which lost 1 base and 7 bases, there was a span of 12 bases. CDR3 length: 15 residues. CDR3 coding DNA: TGCGCCAGCAGCTTGTGGCTGGGGACAAATTCACCCCTCCACTTT. Its translation: CASSLWLGTNSPLHF. Using reference TRBV5-1 and TRBJ1-6 for the parts outside the CDR3, the full variable domain is KAGVTQTPRYLIKTRGQQVTLSCSPISGHRSVSWYQQTPGQGLQFLFEYFSETQRNKGNFPGRFSGRQFSNSRSEMNVSTLELGDSALYLCASSLWLGTNSPLHFGNGTRLTVT.

The V and J genes are TRBV7-8 and TRBJ1-5, with D tentatively TRBD1 (6 bases). This CDR3 is 15 amino acids long. Trimming removed 5 bases from V and 4 bases from J, with 15 bases in between. CDR1 is SGHVS and CDR2 is FQNEAQ in the germline V gene. CDR3 bases: TGTGCCAGCAGCCAAAAGGAAGGGGGTAATCAGCCCCAGCATTTT. Protein sequence: CASSQKEGGNQPQHF.

This clone was picked up one time. The chain employs TRBV7-3 and TRBJ2-2, with 7 bases identical to TRBD2. V trimming: 5 bases; J trimming: 6 bases; junction bases outside the gene matches: 6. Germline CDR1 and CDR2: SGHTA and FQGTGA. The CDR3 covers 14 residues. As DNA, the CDR3 is TGTGCCAGCAGCACGACTAGCCATCCCGGGGAGCTGTTTTTT. It encodes CASSTTSHPGELFF.

This clone was recorded once. The J gene is TRBJ1-6, the V gene TRBV5-1, with D possibly being TRBD1 (5 bases). CDR1 is SGHRS and CDR2 is YFSETQ in the germline V gene. V lost 3 bases and J 7 bases, leaving 17 bases between the germline ends. The CDR3 loop spans 16 amino acids. CDR3 nucleotide sequence: TGCGCCAGCAGCTCGGGGGGACGGAGAACGAATTCACCCCTCCACTTT. Translated: CASSSGGRRTNSPLHF.

This clone was detected only once. CDR3: CASSDLWRGNQETQYF. The CDR3 DNA reads as TGTGCCAGCAGCGACCTTTGGCGGGGGAACCAAGAGACCCAGTACTTC. The chain employs TRBV11-2 and TRBJ2-5, with 7 bases matching TRBD2. The trim removed 5 bases at V and 0 bases at J, leaving 9 bases unmatched. This CDR3 is 16 amino acids long. From germline, CDR1 is SGHAT and CDR2 FQNNGV.

The chain carries TRBV10-3 and TRBJ1-3, with D perhaps TRBD1 (6 bases). The V gene's germline CDR1 is ENHRY and CDR2 SYGVKD. The CDR3 is 18 residues long. Trimming pared 0 bases from V and 4 bases from J, leaving 19 bases between. The chain's CDR3 is CAISESGAGSLTGNTIYF. CDR3 nucleotides: TGTGCCATCAGTGAGTCGGGGGCAGGGAGTCTAACCGGAAACACCATATATTTT.

V is TRBV4-1 and J is TRBJ2-2; 14 bases line up with TRBD2. The junction had 1 base not matched to a gene; V was cut back by 3 bases and J by 1 base. The germline V gene encodes CDR1 MGHRA and CDR2 YSYEKL. The CDR3 spans 17 residues. DNA of the CDR3: TGCGCCAGCAGCCATGGACTAGCGGGGGGGAACACCGGGGAGCTGTTTTTT. Amino acid sequence: CASSHGLAGGNTGELFF.

The chain uses TRBV7-9 and TRBJ2-3, with 8 positions matching TRBD2. Germline V gene data show CDR1 as SEHNR and CDR2 as FQNEAQ (reference sequence). Trimming at V came to 8 bases and at J to 11 bases, leaving 12 bases not matched to a gene. CDR3 length: 13 residues. The CDR3 DNA sequence: TGTGCCAGCGAGGTCGGGGGGGCCCATAAGCAGTATTTT. Translated: CASEVGGAHKQYF.

The V gene is TRBV4-1, the J gene TRBJ1-1, with D possibly being TRBD1 (5 bases). Per the germline V gene, CDR1 is MGHRA and CDR2 is YSYEKL. The CDR3 totals 12 residues. The V end lost 4 bases, the J end lost 4 bases, and 7 bases lay between the germline ends. The CDR3 sequence is CASSPGGTEAFF. CDR3 sequence (DNA): TGCGCCAGCAGCCCCGGGGGCACTGAAGCTTTCTTT.

This clone was picked up a small number of times. The rearrangement joins TRBV6-5 to TRBJ1-2, with 8 positions matching TRBD1. The V and J ends lost 4 bases and 12 bases, in that order; junction bases with no gene match: 4. This CDR3 comprises 11 residues. CDR1 and CDR2 (germline): MNHEY, SVGAGI. CDR3 amino acids: CASSSRGHDTF. The CDR3 DNA reads as TGTGCCAGCAGTTCCAGGGGGCACGACACCTTC.